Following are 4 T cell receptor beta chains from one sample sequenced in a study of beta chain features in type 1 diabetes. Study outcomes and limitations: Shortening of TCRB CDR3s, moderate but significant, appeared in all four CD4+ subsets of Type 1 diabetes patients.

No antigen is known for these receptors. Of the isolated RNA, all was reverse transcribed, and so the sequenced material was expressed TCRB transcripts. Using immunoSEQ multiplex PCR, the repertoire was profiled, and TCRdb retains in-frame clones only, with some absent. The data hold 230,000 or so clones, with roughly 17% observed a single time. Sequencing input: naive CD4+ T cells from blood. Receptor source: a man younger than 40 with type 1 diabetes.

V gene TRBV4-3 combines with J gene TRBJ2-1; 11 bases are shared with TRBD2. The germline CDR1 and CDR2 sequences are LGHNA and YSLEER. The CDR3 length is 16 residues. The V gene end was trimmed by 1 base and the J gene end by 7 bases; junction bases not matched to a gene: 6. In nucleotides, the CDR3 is TGCGCCAGCAGCCAAGTGTTAGCGGGAGGGCCGAATGAGCAGTTCTTC. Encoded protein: CASSQVLAGGPNEQFF.

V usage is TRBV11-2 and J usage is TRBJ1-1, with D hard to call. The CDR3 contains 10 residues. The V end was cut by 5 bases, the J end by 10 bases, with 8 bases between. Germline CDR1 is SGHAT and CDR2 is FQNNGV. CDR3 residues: CASSHRSAFF. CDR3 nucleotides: TGTGCCAGCAGCCACAGATCAGCTTTCTTT.

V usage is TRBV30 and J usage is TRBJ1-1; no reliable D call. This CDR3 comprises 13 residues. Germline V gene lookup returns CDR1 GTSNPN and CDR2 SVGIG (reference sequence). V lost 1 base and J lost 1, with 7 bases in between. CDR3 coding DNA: TGTGCCTGGAGTGCACAGAGGAACACTGAAGCTTTCTTT. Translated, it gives CAWSAQRNTEAFF.

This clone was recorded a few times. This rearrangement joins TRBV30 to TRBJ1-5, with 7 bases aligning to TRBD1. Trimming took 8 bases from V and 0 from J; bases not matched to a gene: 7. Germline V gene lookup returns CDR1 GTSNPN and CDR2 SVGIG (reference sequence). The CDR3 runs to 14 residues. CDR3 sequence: CAVGTANSNQPQHF. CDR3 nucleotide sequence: TGTGCCGTCGGGACAGCAAATAGCAATCAGCCCCAGCATTTT. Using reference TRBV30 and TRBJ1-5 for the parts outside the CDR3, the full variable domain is SQTIHQWPATLVQPVGSPLSLECTVEGTSNPNLYWYRQAAGRGLQLLFYSVGIGQISSEVPQNLSASRPQDRQFILSSKKLLLSDSGFYLCAVGTANSNQPQHFGDGTRLSIL.